Sequencing of this T cell receptor beta chain was carried out in a study of T cell repertoires in cytomegalovirus infection. Trimming took 1 base from V and 3 from J, leaving 12 bases between them. The CDR3 runs to 15 residues. The germline V gene encodes CDR1 LNHDA and CDR2 SQIVND (reference sequence). In the case of this clonotype: Its antigen is as yet unknown.

TCRdb analysed the reads with MiXCR anew, one entry per CDR3 protein. Among about 570,000 distinct CDR3 sequences listed, 40% were seen once. Sequenced material: cultured PBMCs, taken from culture after CMV antigen stimulation. The chain is built from TRBV19 and TRBJ2-5; no definite D call. This receptor was taken from a human donor in good health (CMV status not recorded). Some clones in this sample may be carry-over from other donors' samples. The CDR3 loop reads CASSIGEATKETQYF. The CDR3 DNA sequence: TGTGCCAGTAGTATAGGGGAAGCGACCAAAGAGACCCAGTACTTC.